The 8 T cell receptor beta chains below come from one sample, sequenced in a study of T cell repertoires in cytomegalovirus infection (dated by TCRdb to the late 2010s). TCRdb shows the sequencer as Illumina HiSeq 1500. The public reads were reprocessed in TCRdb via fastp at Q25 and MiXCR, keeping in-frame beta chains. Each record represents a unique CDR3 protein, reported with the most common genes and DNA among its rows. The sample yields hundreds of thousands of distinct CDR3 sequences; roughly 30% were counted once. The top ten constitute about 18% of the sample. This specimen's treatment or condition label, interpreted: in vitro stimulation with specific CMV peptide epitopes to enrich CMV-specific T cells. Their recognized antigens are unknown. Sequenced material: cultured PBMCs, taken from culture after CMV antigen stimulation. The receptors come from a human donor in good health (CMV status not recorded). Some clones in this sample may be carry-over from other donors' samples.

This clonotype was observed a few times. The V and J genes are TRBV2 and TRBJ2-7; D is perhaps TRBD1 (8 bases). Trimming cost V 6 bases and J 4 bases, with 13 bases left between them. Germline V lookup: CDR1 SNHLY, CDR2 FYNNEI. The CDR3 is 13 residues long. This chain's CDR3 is CASRKQGGYEQYF. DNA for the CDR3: TGTGCCAGCAGAAAACAGGGGGGGTACGAGCAGTACTTC.

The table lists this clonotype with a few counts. The CDR3 bases are TGTGCCAGCAGTTACGGCACCGGGGAGCTGTTTTTT. Protein sequence: CASSYGTGELFF. This chain uses TRBV6-2 or TRBV6-3 with TRBJ2-2; unclear D gene. CDR1 MNHEY and CDR2 SVGEGT come from the germline V gene. The CDR3 consists of 12 residues. V lost 2 bases, J lost 4 bases, and 2 bases lay in between.

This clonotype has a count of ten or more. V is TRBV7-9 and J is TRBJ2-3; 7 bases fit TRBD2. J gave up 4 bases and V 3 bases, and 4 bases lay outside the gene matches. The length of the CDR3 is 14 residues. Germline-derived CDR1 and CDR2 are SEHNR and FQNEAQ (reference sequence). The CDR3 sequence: CASSFRRGADTQYF. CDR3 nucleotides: TGTGCCAGCAGCTTTCGACGGGGGGCAGATACGCAGTATTTT.

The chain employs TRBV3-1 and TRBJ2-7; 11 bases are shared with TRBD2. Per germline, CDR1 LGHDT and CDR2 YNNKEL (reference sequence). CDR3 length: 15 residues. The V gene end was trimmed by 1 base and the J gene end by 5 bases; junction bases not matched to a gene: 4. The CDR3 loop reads CASSQGGLADHEQYF. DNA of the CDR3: TGTGCCAGCAGCCAAGGGGGACTAGCGGACCACGAGCAGTACTTC.

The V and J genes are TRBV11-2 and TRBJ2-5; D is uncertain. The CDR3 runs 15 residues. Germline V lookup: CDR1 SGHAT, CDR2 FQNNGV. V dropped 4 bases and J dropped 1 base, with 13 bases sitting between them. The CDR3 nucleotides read TGTGCCAGCAGCTCAAAGCCCGGACCCCAAGAGACCCAGTACTTC. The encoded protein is CASSSKPGPQETQYF. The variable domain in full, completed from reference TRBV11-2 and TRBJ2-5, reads EAGVAQSPRYKIIEKRQSVAFWCNPISGHATLYWYQQILGQGPKLLIQFQNNGVVDDSQLPKDRFSAERLKGVDSTLKIQPAKLEDSAVYLCASSSKPGPQETQYFGPGTRLLVL.

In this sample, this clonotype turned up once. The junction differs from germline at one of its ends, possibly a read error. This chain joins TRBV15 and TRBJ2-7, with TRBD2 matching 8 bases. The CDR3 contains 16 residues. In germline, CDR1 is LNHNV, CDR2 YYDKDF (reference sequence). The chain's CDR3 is CATSRRSGGLPYKQYF. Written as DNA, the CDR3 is TGTGCCACCAGCAGGAGGAGCGGGGGACTCCCCTACAAGCAGTACTTC.

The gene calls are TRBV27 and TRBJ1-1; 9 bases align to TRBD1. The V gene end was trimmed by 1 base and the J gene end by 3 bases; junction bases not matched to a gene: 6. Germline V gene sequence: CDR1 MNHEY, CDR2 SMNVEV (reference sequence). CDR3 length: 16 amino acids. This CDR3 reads CASSLYGGTGHTEAFF. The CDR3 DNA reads TGTGCCAGCAGTTTATATGGGGGGACAGGGCACACTGAAGCTTTCTTT.

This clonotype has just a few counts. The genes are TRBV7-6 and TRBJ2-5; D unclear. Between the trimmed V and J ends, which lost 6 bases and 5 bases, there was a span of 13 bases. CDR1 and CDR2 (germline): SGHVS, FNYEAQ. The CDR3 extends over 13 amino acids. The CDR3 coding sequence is TGTGCCAGCAGATCCGAACCCTCGGAGACCCAGTACTTC. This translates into CASRSEPSETQYF.